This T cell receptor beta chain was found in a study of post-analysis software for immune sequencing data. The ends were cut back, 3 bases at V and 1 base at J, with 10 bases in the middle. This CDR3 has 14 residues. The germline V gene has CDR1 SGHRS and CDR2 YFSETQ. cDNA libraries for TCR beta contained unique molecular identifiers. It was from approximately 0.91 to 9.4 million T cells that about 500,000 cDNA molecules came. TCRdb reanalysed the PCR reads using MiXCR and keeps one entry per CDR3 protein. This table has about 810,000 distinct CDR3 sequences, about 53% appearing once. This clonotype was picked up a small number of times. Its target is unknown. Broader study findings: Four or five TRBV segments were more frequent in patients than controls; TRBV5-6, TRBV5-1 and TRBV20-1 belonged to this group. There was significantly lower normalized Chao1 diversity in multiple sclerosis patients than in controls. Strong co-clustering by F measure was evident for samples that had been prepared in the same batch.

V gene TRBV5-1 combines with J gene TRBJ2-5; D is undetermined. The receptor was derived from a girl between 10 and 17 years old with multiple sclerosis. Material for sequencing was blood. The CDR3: CASSSQVGQETQYF. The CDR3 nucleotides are TGCGCCAGCAGCTCGCAGGTGGGCCAAGAGACCCAGTACTTC.